The 19 T cell receptor beta chains reported below all come from one sample, sequenced in a study of T cells and copy number aberrations in small-cell lung cancer. Clones were sequenced by immunoSEQ multiplex PCR, and TCRdb holds only the in-frame ones, with some missing. The sample carries under 8,000 clones, 65% to 85% recorded once. Sequencing input: normal tissue next to the tumor. These receptors came from a woman in her 70s with small cell lung cancer. Some clones in this sample may be carry-over from other donors' samples.

This rearrangement joins TRBV4-1 to TRBJ1-4, with no clear D. CDR1 and CDR2 from the germline V gene are MGHRA and YSYEKL. The V end lost 1 base, the J end lost 9 bases, and 9 bases lay between the germline ends. The CDR3 totals 13 residues. CDR3 region: CASSQADGQKLFF. The CDR3 DNA reads as TGCGCCAGCAGCCAAGCCGACGGCCAAAAACTGTTTTTT.

This clone turned up a few times. The genes are TRBV28 and TRBJ2-5; TRBD1 or TRBD2 may be the D gene (7 bases each). This CDR3 is 15 amino acids long. V lost 7 bases and J lost 5, with 20 bases in between. CDR1 and CDR2 (germline): MDHEN, SYDVKM. The CDR3 coding sequence is TGTGCCAGCACCCGGCAGGGGGGGAGAGGGGAGACCCAGTACTTC. This translates into CASTRQGGRGETQYF.

V gene TRBV11-1 combines with J gene TRBJ1-1; D remains ambiguous. Germline values: CDR1 SGHAT, CDR2 FQDESV (reference sequence). The CDR3 length is 13 residues. V shed 2 bases and J shed 4 bases, with 8 bases lying between them. The CDR3 loop is CASSLLVGTEAFF. In DNA, the CDR3 is TGTGCCAGCAGCTTACTTGTGGGCACTGAAGCTTTCTTT.

The gene calls are TRBV9 and TRBJ2-6, with 7 bases fitting TRBD1. Germline loops: CDR1 SGDLS, CDR2 YYNGEE. The CDR3 extends over 17 amino acids. The J segment lost 0 bases and the V segment lost 0 bases, leaving 3 bases of the junction unmatched. CDR3 nucleotide sequence: TGTGCCAGCAGCGTAGCGGGACAGCCCTCTGGGGCCAACGTCCTGACTTTC. This codes for CASSVAGQPSGANVLTF.

The V gene is TRBV7-6, the J gene TRBJ2-7; TRBD1 agrees at 7 bases. The CDR3 covers 15 residues. Germline values: CDR1 SGHVS, CDR2 FNYEAQ. V lost 5 bases, J lost 7 bases, and 14 bases stayed unmatched. CDR3 sequence reads: CASSPRQGGTEEQYF. The CDR3, as DNA: TGTGCCAGCAGCCCCCGACAGGGTGGGACGGAGGAGCAGTACTTC.

This clone was found once. The V and J genes are TRBV2 and TRBJ1-4; 7 bases line up with TRBD1. CDR3 length: 14 residues. In germline, CDR1 is SNHLY, CDR2 FYNNEI. V was clipped by 6 bases and J by 8 bases; unmatched bases: 9. Written as DNA, the CDR3 is TGTGCCAGCAGCTGGACAGGCCTTGGAGAAAAACTGTTTTTT. Its protein product is CASSWTGLGEKLFF.

The gene calls are TRBV14 and TRBJ2-2; the D call may be TRBD1 or TRBD2 (5 bases each). The V gene lost 2 bases and the J gene lost 0 bases, with 16 bases spanning the gap. Germline loops: CDR1 SGHDN, CDR2 FVKESK. This CDR3 has 18 amino acids. The CDR3 DNA sequence: TGTGCCAGCAGCCAACGGACCGGGACGACCGCGAACACCGGGGAGCTGTTTTTT. Protein product: CASSQRTGTTANTGELFF.

J is TRBJ2-7 and V is TRBV29-1; unclear D gene. With 1 base removed from V and 2 bases from J, the gap between germline ends came to 6 bases. This CDR3 region has 12 residues. Germline V lookup: CDR1 SQVTM, CDR2 ANQGSEA. The CDR3 sequence is CSVEGEAYEQYF. CDR3 in DNA: TGCAGCGTTGAAGGGGAAGCCTACGAGCAGTACTTC.

The table lists this clone with a few counts. The chain links TRBV19 to TRBJ2-5; tentative D call: TRBD1 (5 bases). This CDR3 is built from 14 residues. The germline V gene encodes CDR1 LNHDA and CDR2 SQIVND (reference sequence). V was shortened by 5 bases and J by 5 bases, with 15 bases between the two germline ends. DNA for the CDR3: TGTGCCAGTAGTCCTTTAGCATCAGGGGAGACCCAGTACTTC. This gives the protein CASSPLASGETQYF.

CDR3: CASSERPRVFSYEQYF. The CDR3 nucleotides read TGTGCCAGCAGTGAGCGACCGAGGGTCTTTTCCTACGAGCAGTACTTC. The genes are TRBV6-1 and TRBJ2-7, with D tentatively TRBD2 (5 bases). Germline loops: CDR1 MNHNS, CDR2 SASEGT. The CDR3 contains 16 residues. V dropped 3 bases and J dropped 1 base, with 16 bases sitting between them.

Of note for this clone: A single base separates this from a much larger clone, so it may be a read error. The V and J genes are TRBV11-3 and TRBJ1-1; D unclear. The CDR3 consists of 13 residues. CDR1 and CDR2 (germline): SGHNT, YENEEA. Trimming removed 4 bases from V and 4 bases from J, with 10 bases in between. CDR3 DNA sequence: TGTGCCAGCAGCTCTCTAGAGAGCACTGAAGCTTTCTTT. Translating it yields CASSSLESTEAFF.

This clone was seen a single time. This sequence joins TRBV5-4 and TRBJ2-1, with TRBD2 matching 9 bases. Germline-derived CDR1 and CDR2 are SGHNT and YYREEE (reference sequence). The CDR3 has 16 residues. With V trimmed by 1 base and J by 5 bases, 7 bases remained unmatched. The CDR3 region is CASSLPPSGNHNEQFF. CDR3 nucleotide sequence: TGTGCCAGCAGCTTGCCACCTAGCGGGAATCACAATGAGCAGTTCTTC.

The chain recombines TRBV27 with TRBJ1-6; TRBD1 might be the D (6 bases). V lost 4 bases and J 13 bases, leaving 20 bases between the germline ends. Germline-derived CDR1 and CDR2 are MNHEY and SMNVEV (reference sequence). The CDR3 is made up of 15 amino acids. The CDR3 coding sequence is TGTGCCAGCAGTTCTTTGGGGGCGCGTGGGGGTCCCCTCCACTTT. As protein: CASSSLGARGGPLHF.

This chain connects TRBV5-5 to TRBJ1-4; 7 positions match TRBD1. V trimming: 4 bases; J trimming: 3 bases; junction bases outside the gene matches: 9. The germline V gene encodes CDR1 SGHKS and CDR2 YYEKEE (reference sequence). The CDR3 is 16 amino acids. The DNA of the CDR3 is TGTGCCAGCAGCCCACGACAGGGTATTGCTAATGAAAAACTGTTTTTT. Protein: CASSPRQGIANEKLFF. Full variable domain (rest looked up from reference TRBV5-5 and TRBJ1-4): DAGVTQSPTHLIKTRGQQVTLRCSPISGHKSVSWYQQVLGQGPQFIFQYYEKEERGRGNFPDRFSARQFPNYSSELNVNALLLGDSALYLCASSPRQGIANEKLFFGSGTQLSVL.

The genes are TRBV6-1 and TRBJ1-5, with no clear D. The V and J ends lost 3 bases and 2 bases respectively, with 8 bases between them. The length of the CDR3 is 14 residues. CDR1 and CDR2 (germline): MNHNS, SASEGT. The CDR3 protein is CASSEASRNQPQHF. The CDR3 DNA is TGTGCCAGCAGTGAGGCATCCCGCAATCAGCCCCAGCATTTT.

The chain employs TRBV6-5 and TRBJ2-1, with 7 positions matching TRBD2. CDR1 and CDR2 (germline): MNHEY, SVGAGI. The CDR3 length is 15 residues. Unmatched junction bases numbered 1, after V lost 2 bases and J lost 0 bases. The CDR3 sequence: CASSYSGTSYNEQFF. CDR3 nucleotide sequence: TGTGCCAGCAGTTACAGCGGGACCTCCTACAATGAGCAGTTCTTC.

The gene calls are TRBV2 and TRBJ1-1; maybe TRBD1 (5 bases). The CDR3 has 13 amino acids. V lost 7 bases, J lost 6 bases, and 15 bases lay in between. Germline V gene lookup returns CDR1 SNHLY and CDR2 FYNNEI. The CDR3 loop is CASKGLGGAEAFF. The CDR3 bases are TGTGCCAGCAAGGGGTTGGGGGGGGCTGAAGCTTTCTTT.

DNA for the CDR3: TGTGCCAGCAGCTTAGTCTCTGAGGCGACTGAAGCTTTCTTT. The encoded protein is CASSLVSEATEAFF. V gene TRBV11-3 combines with J gene TRBJ1-1; D unclear. The CDR3 loop spans 14 amino acids. Trimming removed 1 base from V and 5 bases from J, with 11 bases in between. The germline gives CDR1 SGHNT, CDR2 YENEEA.

DNA of the CDR3: TGTGCCAGTAGTATAGAAGACCGGGACGGGGAGCTGTTTTTT. This codes for CASSIEDRDGELFF. The rearrangement links TRBV19 to TRBJ2-2; possibly TRBD2 for D (5 bases). This CDR3 is 14 amino acids long. Trimming pared 0 bases from V and 7 bases from J, leaving 9 bases between. The germline V gene has CDR1 LNHDA and CDR2 SQIVND (reference sequence).